A single sample gave rise to the 14 T cell receptor beta chains below, sequenced in a study of control samples from healthy donors and cancer patients. Assay used: immunoSEQ multiplex PCR; TCRdb lists only in-frame clones, some missing. There are some 120,000 clones in the sample; 87% occur only once, and about 12% lies in the top ten. The sequencing sample was made of blood. The receptors here all came from a man in his thirties or forties in good health.

This clone was recorded only once. This chain links TRBV27 with TRBJ1-5; a weak D match, TRBD1 (6 bases). The ends were cut back, 6 bases at V and 4 bases at J, with 16 bases in the middle. The CDR3 is made up of 15 amino acids. Per the germline V gene, CDR1 is MNHEY and CDR2 is SMNVEV (reference sequence). This CDR3 is CASSITGTMNQPQHF. In DNA form, the CDR3 reads TGTGCCAGCAGCATAACCGGGACAATGAATCAGCCCCAGCATTTT.

The chain couples TRBV9 to TRBJ2-3; TRBD1 matches at 7 bases. CDR1 and CDR2 (germline): SGDLS, YYNGEE. The trim removed 3 bases at V and 4 bases at J, leaving 5 bases unmatched. CDR3 length equals 14 residues. The CDR3 sequence: CASSGTGSADTQYF. The CDR3 DNA follows: TGTGCCAGCAGCGGGACAGGTTCAGCAGATACGCAGTATTTT.

This chain joins TRBV4-1 and TRBJ1-4, with D possibly matching TRBD1 (6 bases). Trimming took off 1 base at V and 5 bases at J, with 14 bases between the two ends. The CDR3 consists of 16 residues. Germline V lookup: CDR1 MGHRA, CDR2 YSYEKL. The CDR3 DNA follows: TGCGCCAGCAGCCAAGGGGGGCAACGTCTGAATGAAAAACTGTTTTTT. Translated, it gives CASSQGGQRLNEKLFF.

The CDR3 DNA follows: TGTGCCAGCAGCCCCTACGTCAACACCGGGGAGCTGTTTTTT. Amino acid sequence: CASSPYVNTGELFF. The J gene is TRBJ2-2, the V gene TRBV6-5; no clear D gene. Germline-derived CDR1 and CDR2 are MNHEY and SVGAGI. The ends were cut back, 6 bases at V and 2 bases at J, with 10 bases in the middle. This CDR3 has 14 residues.

CDR3 nucleotide sequence: TGTGCCAGCAGTTTGGATCTGGTGAGGACGAACACTGAAGCTTTCTTT. This encodes CASSLDLVRTNTEAFF. V usage is TRBV28 and J usage is TRBJ1-1; D remains ambiguous. The V end was cut by 3 bases, the J end by 1 base, with 15 bases between. Germline V gene data show CDR1 as MDHEN and CDR2 as SYDVKM. The CDR3 is 16 residues long.

V and J are TRBV7-3 and TRBJ2-6; D is undetermined. The germline V and J ends were trimmed by 6 bases and 1 base, with 4 bases remaining between them. This CDR3 has 13 residues. Germline CDR1 SGHTA, CDR2 FQGTGA. CDR3 residues: CASSPSGANVLTF. CDR3 sequence (DNA): TGTGCCAGCAGTCCTTCTGGGGCCAACGTCCTGACTTTC.

The chain couples TRBV11-2 to TRBJ2-7; 7 nucleotides line up with TRBD1. Germline values: CDR1 SGHAT, CDR2 FQNNGV. With V trimmed by 4 bases and J by 6 bases, 12 bases remained unmatched. CDR3 size: 15 residues. The CDR3 reads CASSSSTGNTGEQYV. DNA of the CDR3: TGTGCCAGCAGCTCTTCGACAGGGAATACGGGCGAGCAGTACGTC.

The V call is TRBV11-1, the J call TRBJ2-2; tentative D call: TRBD2 (5 bases). In germline, CDR1 is SGHAT, CDR2 FQDESV (reference sequence). The CDR3 sequence is 13 residues long. V gave up 3 bases and J gave up 7 bases, with 9 bases separating them. CDR3 loop: CASSFREGGELFF. Written as DNA, the CDR3 is TGTGCCAGCAGCTTTCGGGAAGGCGGGGAGCTGTTTTTT.

The rearrangement joins TRBV6-5 to TRBJ2-7; D is perhaps TRBD1 (5 bases). The germline V gene has CDR1 MNHEY and CDR2 SVGAGI. V was clipped by 6 bases and J by 3 bases, with 12 bases between them. This CDR3 region has 13 residues. The CDR3, as DNA: TGTGCCAGCAGCGCAGGACAAATCTACGAGCAGTACTTC. Amino acid sequence: CASSAGQIYEQYF.

J is TRBJ2-5 and V is TRBV13, with 7 bases aligning to TRBD2. The J segment lost 1 base and the V segment lost 2 bases, leaving 7 bases of the junction unmatched. Germline lookup yields CDR1 PRHDT and CDR2 FYEKMQ (reference sequence). The CDR3 length is 16 residues. CDR3 nucleotides: TGTGCCAGCAGCTTAACAACTAGCGCGATCCAAGAGACCCAGTACTTC. Translation gives CASSLTTSAIQETQYF.

V and J are TRBV6-5 and TRBJ2-2, with D perhaps TRBD1 or TRBD2 (5 bases each). Germline V CDR1 and CDR2: MNHEY, SVGAGI. V was trimmed by 0 bases and J by 9 bases, leaving 8 bases between them. This CDR3 contains 13 residues. This CDR3 is CASSYSGTRELFF. For the CDR3, the DNA is TGTGCCAGCAGTTACTCTGGGACCCGGGAGCTGTTTTTT.

The V and J genes are TRBV15 and TRBJ1-6, with D perhaps matching TRBD1 (5 bases). The CDR3 length is 16 residues. Trimming took off 0 bases at V and 0 bases at J, with 6 bases between the two ends. The germline V gene has CDR1 LNHNV and CDR2 YYDKDF (reference sequence). The CDR3 DNA follows: TGTGCCACCAGCAGAGATAGGGGCTCCTATAATTCACCCCTCCACTTT. Protein sequence: CATSRDRGSYNSPLHF.

This sequence joins TRBV11-3 and TRBJ1-1; 7 nucleotides agree with TRBD1. The length of the CDR3 is 18 residues. Germline V gene data show CDR1 as SGHNT and CDR2 as YENEEA. After removal of 2 bases from V and 4 bases from J, the junction contained 16 bases not matched to a gene. CDR3 protein: CASSLRYTKRAGGTEAFF. As DNA, the CDR3 is TGTGCCAGCAGCTTACGATACACCAAGCGGGCAGGGGGCACTGAAGCTTTCTTT.

The chain links TRBV10-3 to TRBJ1-1, with 8 positions matching TRBD1. V shed 11 bases, J shed 1 base, and the junction held 6 bases outside the gene matches. The CDR3 has 13 amino acids. Germline V gene sequence: CDR1 ENHRY, CDR2 SYGVKD. In DNA, the CDR3 is TGTGCCGTCTCCGGGACAGGGAACACTGAAGCTTTCTTT. Its protein is CAVSGTGNTEAFF.